This T cell receptor (beta chain) was recorded in a study of blood T cell repertoires in COVID-19. On the study more broadly: Acute-phase and convalescent COVID-19 samples originated in the United States, Italy and Spain. T cells, B-cell-depleted T cells, or PBMCs supplied cDNA or gDNA.

This clone was picked up a small number of times. The authors' processing: Researchers report that nucleated cell counts were estimated from reference gene primer amplification. Some clones are missing from TCRdb's copy, which holds only in-frame ones; the method was immunoSEQ multiplex PCR. For V, J and clone size, that table is used; D and trimming come from the DNA. In the table there are a few hundred thousand clones, roughly 83% of which are singletons. The trim removed 7 bases at V and 4 bases at J, leaving 8 bases unmatched. This CDR3 is 15 amino acids long. Germline assignment: CDR1 MNHEY and CDR2 SMNVEV (reference sequence).

The clonotype comes from a man of 80 years or more with acute or convalescent COVID-19. Source material: peripheral blood. J is TRBJ2-1 and V is TRBV27, with 9 positions matching TRBD2. The CDR3 protein is CASTRAGLAYNEQFF. CDR3 nucleotides: TGTGCCAGCACTCGAGCGGGACTAGCTTACAATGAGCAGTTCTTC.